Presented here are 5 T cell receptor beta chains from one specimen sequenced in a study of T-cell memory formation after mild COVID-19. MiXCR was run by TCRdb on the 5' RACE reads, yielding one entry per CDR3 protein. The sample consists of 250,000 to 300,000 distinct CDR3 sequences, roughly 18% of them appearing once. Sequences were obtained from PBMCs or a T cell subset sorted from them (not recorded which). The receptors shown here come from a man younger than 35 who had mild COVID-19 (a few samples of this study predate the infection). Cell type and time point are not known.

This clonotype was detected only a few times. The genes are TRBV29-1 and TRBJ2-3, with D perhaps TRBD1 or TRBD2 (5 bases each). This CDR3 comprises 15 residues. From germline, CDR1 is SQVTM and CDR2 ANQGSEA. Trimming removed 6 bases at V and 2 bases at J, with 18 bases between. CDR3 in DNA: TGCAGCGTCAGCGGACCAGGGCGTTTCACAGATACGCAGTATTTT. It translates to CSVSGPGRFTDTQYF.

This clonotype has only a few counts. V is TRBV23-1 and J is TRBJ2-5; a weak D match, TRBD1 (5 bases). TRBV23-1 is placed among ORFs of uncertain function. Trimming took off 8 bases at V and 5 bases at J, with 6 bases between the two ends. CDR3 length: 10 amino acids. CDR3 sequence: CASPGETQYF. CDR3 coding DNA: TGCGCCAGCCCAGGGGAGACCCAGTACTTC.

The chain employs TRBV4-1 and TRBJ2-3, with a weak D call TRBD1 (6 bases). V was pared by 3 bases and J by 12 bases, with 19 bases between. This CDR3 comprises 14 residues. The germline V gene has CDR1 MGHRA and CDR2 YSYEKL. The CDR3 loop reads CASSHPTGHRLQYF. The CDR3 region has the DNA TGCGCCAGCAGCCACCCCACGGGACACCGTCTACAGTATTTT.

V usage is TRBV20-1 and J usage is TRBJ1-2; D is ambiguous. V lost 0 bases, J lost 8 bases, and 4 bases lay in between. The CDR3 totals 10 residues. Germline values: CDR1 DFQATT, CDR2 SNEGSKA (reference sequence). The CDR3 DNA is TGCAGTGCTAGAGACGGAGGCTACACCTTC. Translating gives CSARDGGYTF.

A few counts support this clonotype. V usage is TRBV15 and J usage is TRBJ1-2; tentatively, D is TRBD1 (5 bases). The CDR3 spans 12 residues. Germline CDR1 is LNHNV and CDR2 is YYDKDF (reference sequence). The V end was cut by 0 bases, the J end by 8 bases, with 7 bases between. The CDR3 protein is CATSRDRGGYTF. The DNA for the CDR3 is TGTGCCACCAGCAGAGATCGGGGGGGCTACACCTTC.